Listed below are T cell receptor beta chains from one sample, sequenced in a study of CD8+ T cells in alopecia areata. The data were produced by immunoSEQ multiplex PCR, yet TCRdb's version contains in-frame clones alone and is incomplete. The repertoire includes approximately 200,000 clones, roughly three fifths of them detected once, and roughly 0.67% sits in the top ten. The starting material was CD4+ T cells sorted from blood, obtained at week 4, from a patient treated with tofacitinib. These receptors were collected from a human donor with alopecia areata. Each CDR3 is given with its conserved first and last residue. The D gene is left open where the match is weak. For some rows the clone size is stated as once, few or many, or as a class when expanded; others skip it.

v_call	d_call	j_call	clone_size	cdr3_nt	cdr3_aa
TRBV7-2	-	TRBJ1-1	-	TGTGCCAGCAGCCCCCGGGTTGACACTGAAGCTTTCTTT	CASSPRVDTEAFF
TRBV7-9	-	TRBJ1-1	-	TGTGCCAGCAGCGCTTGGGGGAGCGGCACTGAAGCTTTCTTT	CASSAWGSGTEAFF
TRBV20-1	-	TRBJ2-1	-	TGCAGTGCTAGAGGACTGCCTGAGCAGTTCTTC	CSARGLPEQFF
TRBV15	TRBD2	TRBJ2-1	-	TGTGCCACCAGCAGAGATTTACTAGCGTCGGTCAATGAGCAGTTCTTC	CATSRDLLASVNEQFF
TRBV29-1	-	TRBJ2-1	once	TGCAGCGTTGTTGCTACTGGCAATGAGCAGTTCTTC	CSVVATGNEQFF
TRBV6-1	-	TRBJ2-5	-	TGTGCCAGCAGTGATGCGAGGACGTTCCAAGAGACCCAGTACTTC	CASSDARTFQETQYF
TRBV15	-	TRBJ1-1	-	TGTGCCACCAGCAGAGATCGTGACAGTGAAGCTTTCTTT	CATSRDRDSEAFF
TRBV29-1	-	TRBJ2-1	-	TGCAGCGTTGCGGGGGCCGTGGAGCAGTTCTTC	CSVAGAVEQFF
TRBV5-1	-	TRBJ1-5	-	TGCGCCAGCAGCCTCAGGGAAGGCCAGCCCCAGCATTTT	CASSLREGQPQHF
TRBV6-6	-	TRBJ1-1	-	TGTGCCAGCAGTTACTGGCGCGAAGATGAAGCTTTCTTT	CASSYWREDEAFF
TRBV15	-	TRBJ1-4	-	TGTGCCACCAGCAGGGGATTCCGGGAAAAACTGTTTTTT	CATSRGFREKLFF
TRBV9	-	TRBJ2-7	few	TGTGCCAGCAGCCGACCCGGAGGGGAGCAGTACTTC	CASSRPGGEQYF
TRBV25-1	-	TRBJ2-5	-	TGTGCCAGCAGTGAACGCTGGTCTTTGGGCGAGACCCAGTACTTC	CASSERWSLGETQYF
TRBV29-1	TRBD2	TRBJ2-2	few	TGCAGCGTTGAAGTTCATTCCGGGACTAGCGCCGCCGGGGAGCTGTTTTTT	CSVEVHSGTSAAGELFF
TRBV15	TRBD1	TRBJ1-2	-	TGTGCCACCAGCAGAGATCGGGACAGGGGTCGCTACACCTTC	CATSRDRDRGRYTF
TRBV5-4	TRBD2	TRBJ2-3	-	TGTGCCAGCATCCCTAGCGGGACTAGCACAGATACGCAGTATTTT	CASIPSGTSTDTQYF
TRBV7-2	TRBD2	TRBJ2-1	-	TGTGCCAGCAGCTTAGGACTAGCTTACAATGAGCAGTTCTTC	CASSLGLAYNEQFF
TRBV29-1	-	TRBJ2-1	-	TGCAGCTTGCGGGACTTTCATGAGCAGTTCTTC	CSLRDFHEQFF
TRBV6-6	TRBD1	TRBJ2-3	few	TGTGCCAGCAGCCTACAGGGGAACACAGATACGCAGTATTTT	CASSLQGNTDTQYF
TRBV4-1	-	TRBJ2-7	-	TGCGCCAGCAGCTTCAGAACAGGGAGGGCCGAGCAGTACTTC	CASSFRTGRAEQYF
TRBV15	-	TRBJ2-3	few	TGTGCCACCCGAGAGGGCACAGATACGCAGTATTTT	CATREGTDTQYF
TRBV19	TRBD2	TRBJ2-1	-	TGTGCCAGTAGTACTCACGGGACTAGCAGAAACAATGAGCAGTTCTTC	CASSTHGTSRNNEQFF
TRBV2	TRBD1	TRBJ1-2	-	TGTGCCAGCACCCCAAGGGGACAGGCCAACTATGGCTACACCTTC	CASTPRGQANYGYTF
TRBV2	-	TRBJ2-7	-	TGTGCCAGCAGGGCAGGGGAAGGTTCTAGGAACTTC	CASRAGEGSRNF
TRBV29-1	-	TRBJ1-5	few	TGCAGCGTCCGCCTCGGGACCGCAGATCAGCCCCAGCATTTT	CSVRLGTADQPQHF
TRBV7-8	TRBD1	TRBJ2-1	-	TGTGCCAGCAGCACTAGCCGGGACAGGGTGGAACTAGCGCGCCAAAATGAGCAGTTCTTC	CASSTSRDRVELARQNEQFF
TRBV19	-	TRBJ1-2	few	TGTGCCAGTACTGAGGGGTCCGCCGGCGGCTACACCTTC	CASTEGSAGGYTF
TRBV29-1	TRBD1	TRBJ2-5	-	TGCAGCGTTGTTAAGGGGGCCAACCAAGAGACCCAGTACTTC	CSVVKGANQETQYF
TRBV29-1	-	TRBJ1-1	-	TGCAGCGTTGAAGGGAGCAGCCGAGCTTTCTTT	CSVEGSSRAFF
TRBV29-1	-	TRBJ2-2	few	TGCAGCGTTCGGACGACCCCGAACACCGGGGAGCTGTTTTTT	CSVRTTPNTGELFF
TRBV7-9	-	TRBJ2-1	-	TGTAGCAGCGGAGGGGGTGCATACAATGAGCAGTTCTTC	CSSGGGAYNEQFF
TRBV4-3	-	TRBJ1-1	-	TGCGCCAGCAGCCAAGGATCCACGAGTGAAGCTTTCTTT	CASSQGSTSEAFF
TRBV9	-	TRBJ2-2	-	TGTGCCAGCAGCGTAGTGTCTCAGGCCACCGGGGAGCTGTTTTTT	CASSVVSQATGELFF
TRBV23-1	-	TRBJ2-6	once	TGCGCCAGCAGTCAATCGGGGGGAAGGGCTGGGGCCAACGTCCTGACTTTC	CASSQSGGRAGANVLTF